The clone carrying this TCR beta chain was seen more than once but under ten times. These data come from a study of T-cell memory formation after mild COVID-19. TCRdb reprocessed the 5' RACE reads via MiXCR and lists one record per CDR3 protein. Among about 350,000 distinct CDR3 sequences listed, roughly an eighth were seen once. The specimen was PBMCs or a T cell subset sorted from them (not recorded which). The receptor was derived from a young man who had mild COVID-19 (a few samples of this study predate the infection). Cell type and time point are not known.

The CDR3, as DNA: TGCAGTGCCCACAGGGGAGTGGGCTACGAGCAGTACTTC. Protein: CSAHRGVGYEQYF. The chain joins TRBV20-1 to TRBJ2-7, with 7 bases lining up with TRBD1. V dropped 6 bases and J dropped 3; count of bases not matched to a gene: 8. The CDR3 length is 13 residues. Germline V gives CDR1 DFQATT, CDR2 SNEGSKA (reference sequence).